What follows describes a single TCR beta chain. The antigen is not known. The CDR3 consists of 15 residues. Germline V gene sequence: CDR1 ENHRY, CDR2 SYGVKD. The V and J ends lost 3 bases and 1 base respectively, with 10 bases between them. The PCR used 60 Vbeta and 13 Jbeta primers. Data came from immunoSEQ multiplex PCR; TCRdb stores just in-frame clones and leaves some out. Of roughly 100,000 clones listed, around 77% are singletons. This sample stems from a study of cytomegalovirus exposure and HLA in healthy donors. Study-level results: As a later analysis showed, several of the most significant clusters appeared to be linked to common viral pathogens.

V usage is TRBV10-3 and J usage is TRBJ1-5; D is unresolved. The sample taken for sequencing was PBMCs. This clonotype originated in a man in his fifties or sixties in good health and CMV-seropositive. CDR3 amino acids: CAISESGDSNQPQHF. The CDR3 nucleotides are TGTGCCATCAGTGAATCAGGCGACAGCAATCAGCCCCAGCATTTT.